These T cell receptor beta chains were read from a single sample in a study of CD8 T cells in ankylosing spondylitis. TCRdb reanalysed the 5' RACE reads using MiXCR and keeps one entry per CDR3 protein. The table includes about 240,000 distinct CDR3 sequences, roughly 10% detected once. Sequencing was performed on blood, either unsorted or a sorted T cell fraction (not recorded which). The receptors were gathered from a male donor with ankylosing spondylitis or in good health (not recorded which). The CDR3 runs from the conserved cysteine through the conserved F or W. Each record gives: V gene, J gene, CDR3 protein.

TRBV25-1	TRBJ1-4	CASSETERATNEKLFF
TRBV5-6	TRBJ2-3	CASSLQISGTDTQYF
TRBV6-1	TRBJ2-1	CASNLGGGRALNEQFF
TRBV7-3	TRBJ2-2	CASSLGAGLSTGELFF
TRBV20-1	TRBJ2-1	CSAGLGGPGDNEQFF
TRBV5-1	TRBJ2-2	CASSLVRFSGELFF
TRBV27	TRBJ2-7	CASRERGTSSYEQYF
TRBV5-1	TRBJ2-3	CASSYDLGDTQYF
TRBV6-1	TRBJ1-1	CASRRSGLNTEAFF
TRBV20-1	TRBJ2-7	CSASRDSPINYEQYF
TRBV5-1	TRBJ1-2	CASSLDLSQGAESYTF
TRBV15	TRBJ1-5	CATSRYGNQPQHF
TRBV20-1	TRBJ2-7	CSARVPSAYEQYF
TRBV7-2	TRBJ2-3	CASSPMQGGIDTQYF
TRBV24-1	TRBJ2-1	CATSDLLRMRLVSYNEQFF
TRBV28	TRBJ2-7	CASSSPDGTSSYEQYF
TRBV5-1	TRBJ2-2	CASRMFYPPTGELFF
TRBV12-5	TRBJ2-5	CASGPFGGETQYF
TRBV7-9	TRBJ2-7	CASSLDQGQGRYEQYF
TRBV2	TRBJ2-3	CASSGQSLRAGDTQYF
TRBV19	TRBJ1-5	CASTGQDTWEISSNQPQHF
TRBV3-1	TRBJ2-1	CASSPSGRFDEQFF
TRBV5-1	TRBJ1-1	CASFRRGGDTEAFF
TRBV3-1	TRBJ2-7	CASSQVGGSYEQYF
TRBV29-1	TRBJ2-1	CSVRKRGEGSNEQFF
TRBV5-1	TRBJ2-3	CASSTDVAGTDTQYF
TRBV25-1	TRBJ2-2	CASSAQPHTGELFF
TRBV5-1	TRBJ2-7	CASSLQPAGSSYEQYF
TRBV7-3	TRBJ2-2	CASSFKVAGELFF
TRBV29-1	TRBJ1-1	CSVATKDSIAEAFF
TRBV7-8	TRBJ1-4	CASSLGVSEKLFF
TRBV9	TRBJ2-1	CASSLTRTGNSYNEQFF
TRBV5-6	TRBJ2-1	CASTTGGINEQFF
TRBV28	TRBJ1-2	CASSLLEDRGDGYTF
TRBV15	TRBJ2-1	CATSAGQRGYNEQFF
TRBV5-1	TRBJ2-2	CASRDDGELFF
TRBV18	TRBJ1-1	CASSQRGAVEAFF
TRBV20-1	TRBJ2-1	CSAYKGGTDRNEQFF
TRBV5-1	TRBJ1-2	CASSLGTDGVGYTF
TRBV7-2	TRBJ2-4	CASSLASGPQNIQYF
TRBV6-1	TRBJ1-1	CASRVDRRNTEAFF
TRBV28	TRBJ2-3	CASSGQGHTDTQYF
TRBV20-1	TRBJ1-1	CSARVSGGTEAFF
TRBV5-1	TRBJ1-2	CASRFQDWGLEGYTF
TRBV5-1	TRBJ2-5	CASSSVPEGLARKETQYF
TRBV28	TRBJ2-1	CASSLFAGDWADNEQFF
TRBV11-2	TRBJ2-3	CASSRTGTGGTDTQYF
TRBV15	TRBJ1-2	CATSRARVGGYTF
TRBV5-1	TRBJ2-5	CASSLVPGDQETQYF
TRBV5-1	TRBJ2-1	CASSDRGSNEQFF
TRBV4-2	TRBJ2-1	CASSQDLRGWIHNEQFF
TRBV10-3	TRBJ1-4	CAISATATNEKLFF
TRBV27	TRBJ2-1	CASSNSGDLYYNEQFF
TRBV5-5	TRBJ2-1	CASSFEDLSYNEQFF
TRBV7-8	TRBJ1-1	CASSPFSRGGTEAFF
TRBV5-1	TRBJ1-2	CASSLSTASYGYTF